The rows below give T cell receptor beta chains drawn from one sample of a study of T cell responses to AZD1222 COVID-19 vaccine. Repertoires were generated with immunoSEQ multiplex PCR, while TCRdb's copy carries only in-frame clones and drops some. The sample contains around 120,000 clones, roughly 87% of which appear only once. Sequenced material: peripheral blood, taken 28 days after the second AZD1222 dose. Receptors originate from an adult who received the AZD1222 COVID-19 vaccine. Both conserved end residues are part of each CDR3. The order of the fields is D gene, clone size, V gene, J gene, CDR3 protein, CDR3 DNA. A D gene is named only where the DNA matches it firmly. Some rows mark clone size as missing; the rest say once, few, many or name a class of expanded clone.

>TRBD1|.|TRBV10-3|TRBJ1-5
CAIREQGNGQPQHF
TGTGCCATCAGGGAACAGGGGAATGGTCAGCCCCAGCATTTT
>.|once|TRBV12-3/TRBV12-4|TRBJ2-7
CASSRQPYEQYF
TGTGCCAGCAGCCGACAACCCTACGAGCAGTACTTC
>.|.|TRBV6-5|TRBJ1-1
CASSYSRVIMDTEAFF
TGTGCCAGCAGTTACTCGAGAGTGATCATGGACACTGAAGCTTTCTTT
>.|.|TRBV28|TRBJ1-3
CASSPGNGNTIYF
TGTGCCAGCAGTCCAGGGAATGGAAACACCATATATTTT
>TRBD1|.|TRBV3-1/TRBV3-2|TRBJ2-7
CASSQEYQGASYEQYF
TGTGCCAGCAGCCAAGAATACCAGGGGGCCTCCTACGAGCAGTACTTC
>TRBD2|many|TRBV6-5|TRBJ2-2
CASRPLAGGSRELFF
TGTGCCAGCAGACCCCTAGCGGGGGGCAGCAGGGAGCTGTTTTTT
>TRBD2|.|TRBV6-2/TRBV6-3|TRBJ2-1
CASSYSPPAGIYNEQFF
TGTGCCAGCAGTTACTCCCCCCCAGCGGGGATCTACAATGAGCAGTTCTTC
>TRBD1|.|TRBV19|TRBJ2-1
CASSSTGGRTYNEQFF
TGTGCCAGTAGCTCGACAGGGGGTAGAACCTACAATGAGCAGTTCTTC
>.|.|TRBV27|TRBJ2-3
CASSLWGRMADTQYF
TGTGCCAGCAGTTTATGGGGGCGCATGGCAGATACGCAGTATTTT
>.|few|TRBV7-8|TRBJ1-6
CASSPSRDNSPLHF
TGTGCCAGCAGCCCAAGCAGGGATAATTCACCCCTCCACTTT
>.|.|TRBV11-2|TRBJ2-5
CASSLSGPVHKTQYF
TGTGCCAGCAGCTTATCCGGGCCCGTGCATAAGACCCAGTACTTC
>TRBD1|.|TRBV5-1|TRBJ2-2
CASSPRTGTNTGELFF
TGCGCCAGCAGCCCCCGGACAGGGACGAACACCGGGGAGCTGTTTTTT
>TRBD2|.|TRBV7-6|TRBJ2-7
CASSLAREGRSYEQYF
TGTGCCAGCAGCTTAGCGCGGGAGGGCCGCTCCTACGAGCAGTACTTC
>.|.|TRBV3-1/TRBV3-2|TRBJ2-3
CASSQLAVASDTQYF
TGTGCCAGCAGCCAATTGGCGGTAGCCTCAGATACGCAGTATTTT
>TRBD1|.|TRBV28|TRBJ1-2
CATTPGTGRGYTF
TGTGCCACCACCCCCGGGACAGGGAGGGGCTACACCTTC
>.|.|TRBV19|TRBJ1-1
CASYPGQLNTEAFF
TGTGCCAGCTACCCGGGGCAGCTGAACACTGAAGCTTTCTTT
>.|.|TRBV18|TRBJ1-2
CASSPQRREDYGYTF
TGTGCCAGCTCACCACAACGAAGGGAGGACTATGGCTACACCTTC
>.|.|TRBV19|TRBJ1-5
CASSTRGYQPQHF
TGTGCCAGTAGTACTCGGGGATATCAGCCCCAGCATTTT
>.|.|TRBV3-1/TRBV3-2|TRBJ1-2
CASSQVLRGSPYTF
TGTGCCAGCAGCCAAGTGTTGAGGGGCTCGCCCTACACCTTC
>.|.|TRBV7-3|TRBJ2-1
CASSLHGSSYNEQFF
TGTGCCAGCAGCTTACACGGGAGCTCCTACAATGAGCAGTTCTTC
>TRBD1|once|TRBV5-1|TRBJ2-2
CASSGTGGPGELFF
TGCGCCAGCAGCGGAACAGGGGGCCCCGGGGAGCTGTTTTTT
>.|once|TRBV27|TRBJ1-3
CASRNLGASGNTIYF
TGTGCCAGCCGCAACCTCGGTGCGTCTGGAAACACCATATATTTT
>.|.|TRBV2|TRBJ1-2
CASSAGTIGWVDYGYTF
TGTGCCAGCAGTGCCGGGACAATCGGTTGGGTCGACTATGGCTACACCTTC
>.|.|TRBV6-5|TRBJ2-1
CASRLRLDTYNEQFF
TGTGCCAGTCGGTTGCGGCTCGACACCTACAATGAGCAGTTCTTC
>.|once|TRBV5-1|TRBJ1-1
CASSLEVQGHTEAFF
TGCGCCAGCAGCTTGGAAGTACAGGGCCACACTGAAGCTTTCTTT
>.|.|TRBV4-3|TRBJ1-2
CASSQDIIADRNYGYTF
TGCGCCAGCAGCCAAGATATTATAGCTGACAGAAACTATGGCTACACCTTC
>TRBD2|.|TRBV19|TRBJ2-1
CASTGTSGGNEQFF
TGTGCCAGCACCGGGACTAGCGGGGGTAATGAGCAGTTCTTC
>TRBD1|.|TRBV6-5|TRBJ1-5
CASSYRVGRGGQPQHF
TGTGCCAGCAGTTACCGGGTCGGACGAGGGGGCCAGCCCCAGCATTTT
>.|.|TRBV6-5|TRBJ1-1
CASSYSMPATEAFF
TGTGCCAGCAGTTACTCGATGCCGGCCACTGAAGCTTTCTTT
>.|few|TRBV14|TRBJ2-7
CASSHLLDYYEQYF
TGTGCCAGCAGCCACCTACTAGATTACTACGAGCAGTACTTC
>TRBD1|once|TRBV6-5|TRBJ1-2
CASLRQGIGGYTF
TGTGCCAGCCTACGACAGGGGATAGGGGGCTACACCTTC